One and the same sample provided the 30 T cell receptor beta chains below, sequenced in a study of shared clonotypes between healthy human individuals. TCRdb's copy holds only in-frame clones and misses some; the assay was immunoSEQ multiplex PCR. The sample lists over 1.5 million clones, nearly 99% seen once, with roughly 0.42% in the top ten. The sequencing input was naive CD4+ T cells sorted from blood. Specified subset: CD45RA+ positively selected. The receptors stem from a man younger than 40 in good health.

J is TRBJ2-7 and V is TRBV30, with D unclear. The germline V gene encodes CDR1 GTSNPN and CDR2 SVGIG (reference sequence). This CDR3 is 12 amino acids long. For the CDR3, the DNA is TGTGCGCTCCGGCTGGTCTCCTACGAGCAGTACTTC. This translates into CALRLVSYEQYF.

This clone has more than one count but fewer than ten. The CDR3 spells CASLRDRGYEQYF. In DNA, the CDR3 is TGTGCCAGCCTTCGCGACAGGGGTTACGAGCAGTACTTC. The chain joins TRBV2 to TRBJ2-7, with 8 nucleotides matching TRBD1. Germline CDR1 is SNHLY and CDR2 is FYNNEI. The CDR3 is 13 residues long. Trimming took 8 bases from V and 4 from J; bases not matched to a gene: 7.

The sample holds one count of this clone. The rearrangement uses TRBV11-2 and TRBJ1-1; 7 bases fit TRBD1. CDR1 SGHAT and CDR2 FQNNGV come from the germline V gene. The CDR3 contains 16 residues. The V and J ends lost 3 bases and 4 bases, in that order; junction bases with no gene match: 11. The CDR3 region has the DNA TGTGCCAGCAGCTTTCTAGGGATTCCAGGGGGCACTGAAGCTTTCTTT. It codes for CASSFLGIPGGTEAFF.

The chain is built from TRBV7-9 and TRBJ2-7, with TRBD2 matching 7 bases. V gave up 4 bases and J gave up 2 bases; unmatched junction bases: 11. The CDR3 sequence is 16 residues long. CDR1 and CDR2 from the germline V gene are SEHNR and FQNEAQ (reference sequence). The CDR3, as DNA: TGTGCCAGCAGCTACCCGCCGGGAGGTGGCCCCTACGAGCAGTACTTC. Protein product: CASSYPPGGGPYEQYF.

The V gene is TRBV11-2, the J gene TRBJ2-7; D is unclear. The germline V gene has CDR1 SGHAT and CDR2 FQNNGV. This CDR3 contains 16 residues. The V and J ends lost 6 bases and 4 bases respectively, with 22 bases between them. DNA for the CDR3: TGTGCCAGCAGTCCACTTCCGGACCCCGGTGTTTACGAGCAGTACTTC. This sequence encodes CASSPLPDPGVYEQYF.

V and J are TRBV5-1 and TRBJ2-7; D is unclear. The CDR3 spans 12 residues. Germline V lookup: CDR1 SGHRS, CDR2 YFSETQ. Trimming stripped 0 bases from V and 9 bases from J, with 10 bases between. In DNA form, the CDR3 reads TGCGCCAGCAGCTTGGACTTCCAAGGGCAGTACTTC. Protein product: CASSLDFQGQYF.

CDR3 coding DNA: TGCGCCAGCAGCTTGGGTTCCGGGAGTTCAGAGACCCAGTACTTC. It encodes CASSLGSGSSETQYF. The V and J genes are TRBV5-1 and TRBJ2-5, with a tentative D call TRBD2 (6 bases). Trimming removed 0 bases from V and 4 bases from J, with 13 bases in between. Germline V gene sequence: CDR1 SGHRS, CDR2 YFSETQ. The length of the CDR3 is 15 residues.

The chain links TRBV2 to TRBJ2-5, with TRBD2 matching 8 bases. The CDR3 spans 14 residues. CDR1 and CDR2 from the germline V gene are SNHLY and FYNNEI. The V gene end was trimmed by 7 bases and the J gene end by 5 bases; junction bases not matched to a gene: 9. As DNA, the CDR3 is TGTGCCAGCACCTACCGGGGGGGGTTGGAGACCCAGTACTTC. Its protein is CASTYRGGLETQYF.

This clone was observed a single time. An end of the junction does not agree with germline; a read error may underlie this. The chain combines TRBV2 with TRBJ1-3; D remains ambiguous. The CDR3 is 11 residues long. Germline CDR1 reads SNHLY; CDR2 reads FYNNEI. CDR3 residues: CASSEARSKNF. The CDR3, as DNA: TGTGCCAGCAGTGAGGCCAGGTCGAAGAATTTT.

The CDR3 sequence: CASSPQRLAGAEQYF. CDR3 DNA: TGTGCCAGCAGTCCCCAAAGACTAGCGGGAGCCGAGCAGTACTTC. The gene calls are TRBV7-2 and TRBJ2-7; 12 bases are a match to TRBD2. The V segment lost 6 bases and the J segment 6 bases; nucleotides outside the gene matches: 9. The CDR3 runs to 15 residues. Germline CDR1 and CDR2: SGHTA and FQGNSA.

This clone was seen just once. The rearrangement uses TRBV7-9 and TRBJ1-5; D not certain. The germline V gene has CDR1 SEHNR and CDR2 FQNEAQ (reference sequence). V was pared by 1 base and J by 7 bases, with 5 bases between. The CDR3 contains 12 residues. CDR3 DNA sequence: TGTGCCAGCAGCTTAGACCAACAGCCCCAGCATTTT. It encodes CASSLDQQPQHF.

The chain recombines TRBV11-3 with TRBJ1-4, with 9 nucleotides matching TRBD1. V lost 4 bases and J lost 13; bases outside the gene matches: 1. The V gene's germline CDR1 is SGHNT and CDR2 YENEEA. This CDR3 has 11 amino acids. CDR3 protein: CASSSDRGLFF. The CDR3 DNA is TGTGCCAGCAGCTCGGACAGGGGACTGTTTTTT.

This chain joins TRBV2 and TRBJ2-5, with a weak D call TRBD2 (7 bases). V was pared by 4 bases and J by 9 bases, with 15 bases between. CDR3 length equals 13 residues. Looked up from germline, CDR1 is SNHLY and CDR2 is FYNNEI. The CDR3 DNA reads TGTGCCAGCAGTGTTCAGGGGAGGGAGTCCCAGTACTTC. Protein product: CASSVQGRESQYF.

The chain employs TRBV14 and TRBJ2-1; D is undetermined. Germline values: CDR1 SGHDN, CDR2 FVKESK. V was clipped by 4 bases and J by 3 bases, with 4 bases between them. The CDR3 extends over 12 amino acids. In DNA form, the CDR3 reads TGTGCCAGCAGCCGACTCTACAATGAGCAGTTCTTC. Its protein product is CASSRLYNEQFF. Filled out from reference TRBV14 and TRBJ2-1, the complete variable domain reads EAGVTQFPSHSVIEKGQTVTLRCDPISGHDNLYWYRRVMGKEIKFLLHFVKESKQDESGMPNNRFLAERTGGTYSTLKVQPAELEDSGVYFCASSRLYNEQFFGPGTRLTVL.

J is TRBJ2-6 and V is TRBV28; TRBD1 might be the D (5 bases). The ends were cut back, 4 bases at V and 1 base at J, with 8 bases in the middle. The CDR3 has 15 residues. Germline V gene data show CDR1 as MDHEN and CDR2 as SYDVKM. The CDR3 is CASSSDISGANVLTF. The DNA of the CDR3 is TGTGCCAGCAGTTCGGACATATCTGGGGCCAACGTCCTGACTTTC.

The chain couples TRBV7-9 to TRBJ2-1, with D perhaps TRBD1 (6 bases). The germline V gene encodes CDR1 SEHNR and CDR2 FQNEAQ (reference sequence). Trimming removed 5 bases at V and 2 bases at J, with 13 bases between. This CDR3 is built from 15 residues. The CDR3 bases are TGTGCCAGCAGCAAGGGGGTTATCACCTACAATGAGCAGTTCTTC. Residues: CASSKGVITYNEQFF.

CDR3 loop: CATRRPVGETQYF. The CDR3 nucleotides are TGTGCCACCCGCCGTCCGGTAGGTGAGACCCAGTACTTC. The chain couples TRBV28 to TRBJ2-5; D not resolved. The CDR3 covers 13 residues. Germline CDR1 and CDR2: MDHEN and SYDVKM. The V end was cut by 10 bases, the J end by 5 bases, with 17 bases between.

This chain uses TRBV9 with TRBJ2-4; D remains ambiguous. V lost 0 bases to trimming and J lost 2 bases, with 12 bases between them. Looked up from germline, CDR1 is SGDLS and CDR2 is YYNGEE. The length of the CDR3 is 16 residues. DNA for the CDR3: TGTGCCAGCAGCGTAGTGCTGGGGTTTTCCAAAAACATTCAGTACTTC. Amino acids: CASSVVLGFSKNIQYF. Supplemented by reference TRBV9 and TRBJ2-4, the full variable domain reads DSGVTQTPKHLITATGQRVTLRCSPRSGDLSVYWYQQSLDQGLQFLIQYYNGEERAKGNILERFSAQQFPDLHSELNLSSLELGDSALYFCASSVVLGFSKNIQYFGAGTRLSVL.

The J gene is TRBJ2-7, the V gene TRBV10-3; 14 bases line up with TRBD2. This CDR3 is built from 15 residues. After removal of 5 bases from V and 3 bases from J, the junction contained 3 bases not matched to a gene. Germline V gene lookup returns CDR1 ENHRY and CDR2 SYGVKD. In DNA, the CDR3 is TGTGCCATCAGTCAAGGGACTAGCGGGAGCTACGAGCAGTACTTC. It is translated as CAISQGTSGSYEQYF.

The CDR3 DNA reads TGTGCCAGCAGCTTAAACGCGCGTACGAACACCGGGGAGCTGTTTTTT. Amino acid sequence: CASSLNARTNTGELFF. This chain joins TRBV7-3 and TRBJ2-2; D gene ambiguous. This CDR3 is built from 16 residues. Trimming stripped 1 base from V and 0 bases from J, with 9 bases between. In germline, CDR1 is SGHTA, CDR2 FQGTGA.

The chain recombines TRBV5-1 with TRBJ2-2; perhaps TRBD1 as D (5 bases). The CDR3 sequence is 15 residues long. Germline V lookup: CDR1 SGHRS, CDR2 YFSETQ. The V end was cut by 5 bases, the J end by 2 bases, with 13 bases between. CDR3 sequence: CASRTGHQNTGELFF. The CDR3 nucleotides are TGCGCCAGCAGAACCGGACATCAAAACACCGGGGAGCTGTTTTTT. The full variable domain, completed using reference TRBV5-1 and TRBJ2-2, is KAGVTQTPRYLIKTRGQQVTLSCSPISGHRSVSWYQQTPGQGLQFLFEYFSETQRNKGNFPGRFSGRQFSNSRSEMNVSTLELGDSALYLCASRTGHQNTGELFFGEGSRLTVL.

V and J are TRBV28 and TRBJ1-1; TRBD1 is a possible D gene (5 bases). CDR3 length: 12 residues. Germline lookup yields CDR1 MDHEN and CDR2 SYDVKM. V lost 4 bases and J 8 bases, leaving 11 bases between the germline ends. The CDR3 sequence: CASSSSGLEAFF. The CDR3, as DNA: TGTGCCAGCAGTTCCTCGGGGCTCGAAGCTTTCTTT.

V and J are TRBV19 and TRBJ1-1; no clear D gene. Per the germline V gene, CDR1 is LNHDA and CDR2 is SQIVND (reference sequence). CDR3 size: 13 residues. V lost 8 bases and J 7 bases, leaving 17 bases between the germline ends. CDR3 amino acids: CASAERQYYEAFF. As DNA, the CDR3 is TGTGCCAGTGCCGAGCGTCAGTATTATGAAGCTTTCTTT.

This chain connects TRBV7-8 to TRBJ2-4; D is uncertain. Germline V lookup: CDR1 SGHVS, CDR2 FQNEAQ. The CDR3 sequence is 16 residues long. Deletions cut 2 bases from V and 0 bases from J, with 11 bases between. CDR3 region: CASSLTVSLAKNIQYF. In DNA form, the CDR3 reads TGTGCCAGCAGCTTAACAGTATCCCTAGCCAAAAACATTCAGTACTTC.

This sequence joins TRBV5-6 and TRBJ2-1; no clear D gene. Germline CDR1 is SGHDT and CDR2 is YYEEEE. This CDR3 is built from 13 residues. The germline V and J ends were trimmed by 0 bases and 2 bases, with 3 bases remaining between them. The chain's CDR3 is CASSLDAYNEQFF. The CDR3 DNA reads TGTGCCAGCAGCTTGGATGCCTACAATGAGCAGTTCTTC. Based on the CDR3 plus reference TRBV5-6 and TRBJ2-1, the full variable domain is DAGVTQSPTHLIKTRGQQVTLRCSPKSGHDTVSWYQQALGQGPQFIFQYYEEEERQRGNFPDRFSGHQFPNYSSELNVNALLLGDSALYLCASSLDAYNEQFFGPGTRLTVL.

The chain has TRBV7-2 and TRBJ2-7, with D perhaps TRBD1 or TRBD2 (5 bases each). V lost 3 bases, J lost 0 bases, and 15 bases lay in between. The CDR3 extends over 16 amino acids. The V gene's germline CDR1 is SGHTA and CDR2 FQGNSA. The CDR3 sequence is CASSLLPGTSSYEQYF. The CDR3 region has the DNA TGTGCCAGCAGCTTGCTCCCCGGGACCAGCTCCTACGAGCAGTACTTC. Full variable domain (missing parts from reference TRBV7-2 and TRBJ2-7): GAGVSQSPSNKVTEKGKDVELRCDPISGHTALYWYRQSLGQGLEFLIYFQGNSAPDKSGLPSDRFSAERTGGSVSTLTIQRTQQEDSAVYLCASSLLPGTSSYEQYFGPGTRLTVT.

This clone was counted a single time. CDR3 bases: TGTGCCAGCACTTCTAGGACTGGGGCCAACGTCCTGACTTTC. This sequence encodes CASTSRTGANVLTF. The rearrangement joins TRBV28 to TRBJ2-6; D is uncertain. CDR1 and CDR2 from the germline V gene are MDHEN and SYDVKM. With 7 bases removed from V and 2 bases from J, the gap between germline ends came to 9 bases. The CDR3 runs to 14 residues. Complete variable domain (other parts from reference TRBV28 and TRBJ2-6): DVKVTQSSRYLVKRTGEKVFLECVQDMDHENMFWYRQDPGLGLRLIYFSYDVKMKEKGDIPEGYSVSREKKERFSLILESASTNQTSMYLCASTSRTGANVLTFGAGSRLTVL.

The chain combines TRBV9 with TRBJ2-3, with D maybe TRBD2 (6 bases). Germline CDR1 is SGDLS and CDR2 is YYNGEE. Between the trimmed V and J ends, which lost 0 bases and 2 bases, there was a span of 13 bases. This CDR3 region has 16 residues. The CDR3 here is CASSVGPGGFTDTQYF. The CDR3 DNA follows: TGTGCCAGCAGCGTAGGCCCCGGGGGATTCACAGATACGCAGTATTTT.

The rearrangement links TRBV7-2 to TRBJ2-2; possible D gene TRBD1, 5 bases. There are 14 residues in the CDR3. Trimming took off 3 bases at V and 5 bases at J, with 10 bases between the two ends. Germline loops: CDR1 SGHTA, CDR2 FQGNSA. The CDR3 coding sequence is TGTGCCAGCAGCTTGGGCAGGGCGACCGGGGAGCTGTTTTTT. Protein sequence: CASSLGRATGELFF.

The chain combines TRBV6-1 with TRBJ2-3; D is possibly TRBD1 (5 bases). The V gene's germline CDR1 is MNHNS and CDR2 SASEGT. The V end was cut by 4 bases, the J end by 1 base, with 12 bases between. This CDR3 has 15 amino acids. For the CDR3, the DNA is TGTGCCAGCAGTGCCATCAGGGAACGCACAGATACGCAGTATTTT. It encodes CASSAIRERTDTQYF.